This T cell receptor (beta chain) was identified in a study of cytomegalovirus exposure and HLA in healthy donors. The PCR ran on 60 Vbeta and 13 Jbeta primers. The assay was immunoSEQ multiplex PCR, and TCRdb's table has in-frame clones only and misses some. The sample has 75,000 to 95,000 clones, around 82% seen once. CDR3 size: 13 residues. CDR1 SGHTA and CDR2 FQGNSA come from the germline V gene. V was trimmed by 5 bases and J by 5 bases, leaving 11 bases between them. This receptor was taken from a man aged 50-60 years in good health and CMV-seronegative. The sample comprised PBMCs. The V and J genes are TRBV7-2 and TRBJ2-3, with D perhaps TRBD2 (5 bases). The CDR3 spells CASSISGRDTQYF. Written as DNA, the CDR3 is TGTGCCAGCAGCATATCGGGGAGAGATACGCAGTATTTT.